This T cell receptor (beta chain) was captured by sequencing in a study of cytomegalovirus exposure and HLA in healthy donors. Broader study findings: Certain indistinguishable V segments, among them TRBV6-2 and TRBV6-3, were excluded. TCR beta chains numbering 150 to 200 were designated cytomegalovirus-associated. When analyzed later, a missense DCLRE1C variant was found to be linked to TCR beta V- and J-gene trimming.

Primers included in the PCR were 60 Vbeta and 13 Jbeta primers. Some clones are missing from TCRdb's copy, which holds only in-frame ones; the method was immunoSEQ multiplex PCR. The sample carries some 150,000 clones, around 79% recorded once. The CDR3 has 13 amino acids. V lost 4 bases and J 6 bases, leaving 12 bases between the germline ends. The germline gives CDR1 MDHEN, CDR2 SYDVKM. Healthy bone marrow donors made up the donors. On this clone itself: The antigen is undetermined.

The chain recombines TRBV28 with TRBJ1-2; possibly TRBD1 for D (5 bases). The sample taken for sequencing was PBMCs. This receptor was obtained from a human donor in good health. DNA of the CDR3: TGTGCCAGCAGTTCCCAGGGCATTGATGGCTACACCTTC. Translated: CASSSQGIDGYTF.